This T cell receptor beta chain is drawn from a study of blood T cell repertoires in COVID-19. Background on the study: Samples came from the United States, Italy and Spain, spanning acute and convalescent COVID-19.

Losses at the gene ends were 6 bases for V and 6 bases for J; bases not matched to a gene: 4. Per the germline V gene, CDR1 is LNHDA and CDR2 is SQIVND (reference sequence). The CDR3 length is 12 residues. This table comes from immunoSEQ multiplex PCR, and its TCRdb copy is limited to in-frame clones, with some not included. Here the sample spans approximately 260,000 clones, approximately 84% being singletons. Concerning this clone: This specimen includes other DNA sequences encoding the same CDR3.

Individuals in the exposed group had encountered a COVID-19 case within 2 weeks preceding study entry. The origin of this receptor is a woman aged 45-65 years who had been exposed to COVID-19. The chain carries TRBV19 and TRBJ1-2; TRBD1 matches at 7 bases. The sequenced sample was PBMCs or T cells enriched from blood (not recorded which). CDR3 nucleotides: TGTGCCAGTAGCGACAGGGTCAATGGCTACACCTTC. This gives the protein CASSDRVNGYTF. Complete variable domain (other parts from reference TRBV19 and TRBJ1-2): DGGITQSPKYLFRKEGQNVTLSCEQNLNHDAMYWYRQDPGQGLRLIYYSQIVNDFQKGDIAEGYSVSREKKESFPLTVTSAQKNPTAFYLCASSDRVNGYTFGSGTRLTVV.